What follows is one T cell receptor (beta chain) and its context. Its antigen remains unidentified. A much larger clone sits a single nucleotide away, making a read error possible. The data were obtained in a study of neurological immune-mediated disorders. CDR3 length equals 16 residues. Looked up from germline, CDR1 is SGHDT and CDR2 is YYEEEE. Study findings and constraints: In HTLV-1-associated myelopathy, TCR clonal expansion was greatest, and in multiple sclerosis it was least, below healthy controls.

The authors produced cDNA by 5'RACE using 10-nucleotide random UMIs. Each CDR3 protein gets one entry after TCRdb re-called the 5' RACE reads with MiXCR. The table includes some 49,000 distinct CDR3 sequences, 9% to 10% detected once. The time point is: longitudinal time-point 1 (baseline). Individuals who volunteered at a blood bank located in Maryland, USA, made up the group of healthy controls. The receptor comes from a woman aged 40 to 55 in good health. The chain links TRBV5-6 to TRBJ2-2; D perhaps matches TRBD1 (6 bases). Sequenced input: PBMCs. DNA of the CDR3: TGTGTCAGCAGCCAAGGCCGGACAGCCGGCACCGGGGAGCTGTTTTTT. This gives the protein CVSSQGRTAGTGELFF.